This entry features one T cell receptor beta chain sequence. The data were obtained in a study of blood T cell repertoires in COVID-19. Study information: Some COVID-19 samples were acute and others convalescent; all came from the United States, Italy and Spain. PBMCs, B-cell-depleted T cells, or T cells provided the cDNA or gDNA that made up the material.

Study processing details: By means of reference gene primer amplification, nucleated cell counts were estimated. The data were produced by immunoSEQ multiplex PCR, yet TCRdb's version contains in-frame clones alone and is incomplete. For V, J and clone size, that table is used; D and trimming come from the DNA. The sample includes about 220,000 clones, approximately 81% of them seen just once. Between the trimmed V and J ends, which lost 5 bases and 0 bases, there was a span of 10 bases. CDR3 length equals 14 residues. Germline values: CDR1 SGHTA, CDR2 FQGNSA. The chain combines TRBV7-2 with TRBJ1-1; D may be TRBD1 (5 bases). The sample was peripheral blood. The sequence came from a woman older than 75 with acute or convalescent COVID-19. The CDR3 DNA sequence: TGTGCCAGCAGCCCCCGGGGGGTGAACACTGAAGCTTTCTTT. It encodes CASSPRGVNTEAFF.